A single sample gave rise to the 8 T cell receptor beta chains below, sequenced in a study of CD4 and CD8 cells across lung adenocarcinoma regions. TCRdb independently ran MiXCR on the PCR reads; one entry per CDR3 protein. The data contain roughly 25,000 distinct CDR3 sequences, about 50% of them seen just once; the ten biggest clones take up less than 60%. The source material was CD8+ T cells from the center of a lung tumor. Receptor source: a male donor with lung adenocarcinoma. The CD4 and CD8 labels of this study may be unreliable.

This clonotype was seen at least ten times. The J gene is TRBJ2-1, the V gene TRBV11-2, with D unclear. The CDR3 runs 15 residues. V shed 3 bases and J shed 1 base, with 10 bases lying between them. Per the germline V gene, CDR1 is SGHAT and CDR2 is FQNNGV. The CDR3 spells CASSFPASSYNEQFF. Here the CDR3 DNA reads TGTGCCAGCAGCTTTCCGGCTAGTTCCTACAATGAGCAGTTCTTC.

V is TRBV3-1 and J is TRBJ2-3, with D perhaps TRBD1 or TRBD2 (6 bases each). V was pared by 8 bases and J by 2 bases, with 17 bases between. Looked up from germline, CDR1 is LGHDT and CDR2 is YNNKEL (reference sequence). The CDR3 consists of 15 residues. The CDR3 coding sequence is TGTGCCAGCGCCGGGGGCGGAGTACTCACAGATACGCAGTATTTT. Protein sequence: CASAGGGVLTDTQYF.

By frequency in the sample, this clonotype is medium-sized. The V call is TRBV6-1, the J call TRBJ2-1, with 9 bases fitting TRBD2. The length of the CDR3 is 15 residues. Germline-derived CDR1 and CDR2 are MNHNS and SASEGT. V was clipped by 1 base and J by 8 bases; unmatched bases: 6. Here the CDR3 DNA reads TGTGCCAGCAGTGAAGAGCCTAGCGGGATATATGAGCAGTTCTTC. Its translation is CASSEEPSGIYEQFF.

V gene TRBV6-1 combines with J gene TRBJ2-5, with D perhaps matching TRBD1 or TRBD2 (6 bases each). CDR3 size: 14 residues. CDR1 MNHNS and CDR2 SASEGT come from the germline V gene. The CDR3 is CARIGGRDQETQYF. CDR3 nucleotides: TGTGCGAGGATCGGGGGCCGTGACCAAGAGACCCAGTACTTC.

Sample share makes this clonotype medium-sized. The V call is TRBV10-1, the J call TRBJ2-2, with a possible D match to TRBD2 (6 bases). The CDR3 has 14 residues. With 6 bases removed from V and 6 bases from J, the gap between germline ends came to 14 bases. Germline V gives CDR1 WNHNN, CDR2 SYGVQD (reference sequence). CDR3: CASSPGEYSGELFF. The CDR3 DNA follows: TGCGCCAGCAGCCCGGGAGAGTATTCCGGGGAGCTGTTTTTT.

This clonotype ranks as medium-sized. The chain links TRBV6-5 to TRBJ1-3, with D hard to call. V was clipped by 0 bases and J by 0 bases, with 9 bases between them. Germline lookup yields CDR1 MNHEY and CDR2 SVGAGI. The CDR3 runs 16 residues. The CDR3 nucleotides are TGTGCCAGCAGTTACTCACGACCGAGCTCTGGAAACACCATATATTTT. Encoded protein: CASSYSRPSSGNTIYF.

Turning to this clonotype: A junction boundary mismatches the germline segment, possibly from a read error. This chain links TRBV6-1 with TRBJ2-5; D may be TRBD1 or TRBD2 (6 bases each). CDR3 length: 15 amino acids. Germline V CDR1 and CDR2: MNHNS, SASEGT. CDR3 amino acids: CARSPGGRDEEIQYF. The CDR3 coding sequence is TGTGCCAGGAGTCCCGGGGGCCGGGACGAAGAGATCCAGTACTTC.

The J gene is TRBJ2-3, the V gene TRBV9; TRBD2 might be the D (5 bases). Germline CDR1 and CDR2: SGDLS and YYNGEE. There are 14 residues in the CDR3. The ends were cut back, 2 bases at V and 0 bases at J, with 7 bases in the middle. CDR3 nucleotide sequence: TGTGCCAGCAGCGTGCAGCGGAGCACAGATACGCAGTATTTT. Encoded protein: CASSVQRSTDTQYF.